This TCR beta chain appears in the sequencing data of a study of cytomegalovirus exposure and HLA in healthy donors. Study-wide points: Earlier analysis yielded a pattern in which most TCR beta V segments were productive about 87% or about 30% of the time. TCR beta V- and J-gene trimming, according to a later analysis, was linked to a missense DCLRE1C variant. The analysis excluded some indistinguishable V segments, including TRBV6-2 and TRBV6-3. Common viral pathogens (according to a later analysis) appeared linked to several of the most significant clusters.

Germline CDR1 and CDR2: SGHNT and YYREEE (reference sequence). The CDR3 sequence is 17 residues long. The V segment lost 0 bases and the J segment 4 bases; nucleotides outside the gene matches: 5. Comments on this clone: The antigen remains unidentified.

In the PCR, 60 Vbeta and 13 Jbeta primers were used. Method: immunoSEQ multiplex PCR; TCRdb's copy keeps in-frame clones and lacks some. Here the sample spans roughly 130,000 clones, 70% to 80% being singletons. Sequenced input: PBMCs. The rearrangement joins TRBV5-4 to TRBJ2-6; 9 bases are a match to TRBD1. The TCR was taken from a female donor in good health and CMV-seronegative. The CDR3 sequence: CASSLDRGLGGANVLTF. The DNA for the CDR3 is TGTGCCAGCAGCTTGGACAGGGGGCTCGGCGGGGCCAACGTCCTGACTTTC.